This T cell receptor beta chain was profiled in a study of shared clonotypes between healthy human individuals. Findings and caveats of the study: Sharing across four donors was seen in around 5.1% of naive CD4 clonotypes.

Note on this clone: Its antigen is as yet unknown.

TCRdb keeps only in-frame clones here, not all; method: immunoSEQ multiplex PCR. This table has about 380,000 clones, 96% appearing once. The study drew all its donors from Caucasian adults living in Nashville, Tennessee. Germline CDR1 and CDR2: GTSNPN and SVGIG (reference sequence). The CDR3 loop spans 13 amino acids. Trimming left V 1 base short and J 8 bases short, with 13 bases between. Sequencing input: memory CD8+ T cells sorted from blood. As to subset: CD45RO+ cells pooled with CCR7-negative TemRA cells. This chain connects TRBV30 to TRBJ2-3; D uncertain. The source of this sequence is a man aged 25 to 40 in good health. The CDR3 sequence is CAWSDRRFGTQYF. Written as DNA, the CDR3 is TGTGCCTGGAGTGATCGGCGGTTTGGTACGCAGTATTTT.